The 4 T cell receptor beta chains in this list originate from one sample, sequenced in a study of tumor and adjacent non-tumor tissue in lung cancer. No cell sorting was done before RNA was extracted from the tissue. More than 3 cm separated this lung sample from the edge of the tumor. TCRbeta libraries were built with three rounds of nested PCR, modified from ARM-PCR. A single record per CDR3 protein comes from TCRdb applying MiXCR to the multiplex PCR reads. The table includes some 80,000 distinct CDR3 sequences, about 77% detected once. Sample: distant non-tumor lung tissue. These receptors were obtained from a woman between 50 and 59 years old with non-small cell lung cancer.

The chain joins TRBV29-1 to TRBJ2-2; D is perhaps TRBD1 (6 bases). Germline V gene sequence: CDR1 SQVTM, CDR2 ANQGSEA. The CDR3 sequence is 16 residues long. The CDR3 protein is CSIGSEGTTNTGELFF. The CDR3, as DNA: TGCAGTATTGGGTCAGAAGGGACAACGAACACCGGGGAGCTGTTTTTT.

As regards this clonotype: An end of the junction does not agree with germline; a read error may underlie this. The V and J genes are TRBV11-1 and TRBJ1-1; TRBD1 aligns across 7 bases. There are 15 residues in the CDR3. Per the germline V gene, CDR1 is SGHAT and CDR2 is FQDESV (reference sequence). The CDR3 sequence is CPSSIPYRGPTEAFF. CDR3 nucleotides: TGTCCCAGCAGTATCCCCTACAGGGGACCCACTGAAGCTTTCTTT.

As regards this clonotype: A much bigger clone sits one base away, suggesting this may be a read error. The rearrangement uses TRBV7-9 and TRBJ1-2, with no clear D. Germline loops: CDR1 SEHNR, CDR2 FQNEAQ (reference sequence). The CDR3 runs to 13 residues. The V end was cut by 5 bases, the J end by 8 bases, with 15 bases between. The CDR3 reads CASSVDPAPGYTF. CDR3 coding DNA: TGTGCCAGCAGCGTAGACCCGGCGCCGGGCTACACCTTC.

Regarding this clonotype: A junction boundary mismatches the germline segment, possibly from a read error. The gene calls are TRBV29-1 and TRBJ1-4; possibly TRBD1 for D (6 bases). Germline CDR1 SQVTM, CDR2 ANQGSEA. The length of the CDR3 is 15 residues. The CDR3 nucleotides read TGCAGTGTCAGACCCGAGACAGGTCTCAATGAAAAACTGTCTTTT. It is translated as CSVRPETGLNEKLSF.